These T cell receptor beta chains were read from a single sample in a study of cytotoxic CD8 clonotypes in ibrutinib-treated CLL. The protocol was immunoSEQ multiplex PCR, while the TCRdb copy is restricted to in-frame clones and leaves out a portion. The profile shows roughly 330,000 clones, around 66% of them singletons. The specimen comprised PBMCs, sampled after 36 months of ibrutinib treatment. The receptors originated from a human donor with chronic lymphocytic leukemia. The CDR3 runs from the conserved cysteine through the conserved F or W. Fields, in order: J gene, clone size, V gene, CDR3 length, D gene, CDR3 DNA, CDR3 protein. D genes are given only for firm matches. Clone size appears in some rows only: once, few, many, or a class for an expanded clone.

TRBJ2-7,NA,TRBV6-6,15,TRBD2,TGTGCCAGCAGTTACCTGCGGGGGGGCATTGGCGAGCAGTACTTC,CASSYLRGGIGEQYF
TRBJ2-3,NA,TRBV15,15,NA,TGTGCCACCAGCAGAGTCGGTGGGAGTATAGATACGCAGTATTTT,CATSRVGGSIDTQYF
TRBJ1-3,NA,TRBV6-5,15,NA,TGTGCCAGCAGCCCTTTACAGGTCTCTGGAAACACCATATATTTT,CASSPLQVSGNTIYF
TRBJ2-2,NA,TRBV2,19,NA,TGTGCCAGCAGTGGGGAATTACACCGGGACTCCAAACGCACCGGGGAGCTGTTTTTT,CASSGELHRDSKRTGELFF
TRBJ2-5,NA,TRBV6-6,14,TRBD2,TGTGCCAGCAGGGAACTAGCGGGGCTAGAGACCCAGTACTTC,CASRELAGLETQYF
TRBJ2-3,NA,TRBV19,14,NA,TGTGCCAGTAGTCCCGGGGCCCACACAGATACGCAGTATTTT,CASSPGAHTDTQYF
TRBJ1-6,few,TRBV6-5,15,NA,TGTGCCAGCAGTTACGATCAGGGGATAGGTTCACCCCTCCACTTT,CASSYDQGIGSPLHF
TRBJ2-6,few,TRBV10-2,18,NA,TGCGCCAGCAGTGATCTGGTAGGGAGAGAGTCTGGGGCCAACGTCCTGACTTTC,CASSDLVGRESGANVLTF
TRBJ1-4,once,TRBV7-9,16,TRBD1,TGTGCCAGCAGCTTAACCGCAGGGGGTACTAATGAAAAACTGTTTTTT,CASSLTAGGTNEKLFF
TRBJ2-1,NA,TRBV5-1,14,NA,TGCGCCAATCACGCCGGTCAACAGCCTTGTGAGCAGTTCTTC,CANHAGQQPCEQFF
TRBJ2-7,NA,TRBV21-1,15,NA,TGTGCCAGCACAGGGAGGCAGGGGGAGTCCTACGAGCAGTACTTC,CASTGRQGESYEQYF
TRBJ2-3,few,TRBV4-1,15,NA,TGCGCCAGCAGCCAAGGTGGGACTAGCACAGATACGCAGTATTTT,CASSQGGTSTDTQYF
TRBJ1-6,NA,TRBV5-8,14,TRBD1,TGTGCCAGCAGCATGGGACAGCCCAATTCACCCCTCCACTTT,CASSMGQPNSPLHF
TRBJ2-5,NA,TRBV15,16,TRBD1,TGTGCCACCAGCAGGGCCGGGACAGGGGGCACGGAGACCCAGTACTTC,CATSRAGTGGTETQYF
TRBJ2-7,NA,TRBV7-2,13,TRBD2,TGTGCCAGCAGCTCTAGCGGAACGTACGAGCAGTACTTC,CASSSSGTYEQYF
TRBJ2-4,NA,TRBV25-1,13,NA,TGTGCCAGCAGTGAATTCTACAGGGTAAATCTGTACTTC,CASSEFYRVNLYF
TRBJ2-7,NA,TRBV4-3,15,TRBD2,TGCGCCAGCAGCCAATACGGGGGGGAGGCGCACGAGCAGTACTTC,CASSQYGGEAHEQYF
TRBJ2-2,once,TRBV7-3,16,NA,TGTGCCAGCAGCTTAACTACCCCCCATAACACCGGGGAGCTGTTTTTT,CASSLTTPHNTGELFF
TRBJ2-5,NA,TRBV10-3,16,TRBD2,TGTGCCATCAAGGGACTAGCGGGGGGGACACAAGAGACCCAGTACTTC,CAIKGLAGGTQETQYF
TRBJ2-3,NA,TRBV6-5,13,NA,TGTGCCAGCAGTTACGCTAGCACAGATACGCAGTATTTT,CASSYASTDTQYF
TRBJ2-6,NA,TRBV9,17,NA,TGTGCCAGCAGCCCGACTCTGGGGCCCTCTGGGGCCAACGTCCTGACTTTC,CASSPTLGPSGANVLTF
TRBJ2-5,NA,TRBV20-1,10,NA,TGCAGTGGAGTGGGAGAGACCCAGTACTTC,CSGVGETQYF
TRBJ2-6,few,TRBV28,14,NA,TGTGCCAGCAGCCGCCCCGAGGGGGCCAACGTCCTGACTTTC,CASSRPEGANVLTF
TRBJ2-2,NA,TRBV14,14,NA,TGTGCCAGCAAAGCGACTGGTGGCCCCGGGGAGCTGTTTTTT,CASKATGGPGELFF
TRBJ2-5,NA,TRBV18,15,NA,TGTGCCAGCTCACCAAGCCCCTTAACCCAAGAGACCCAGTACTTC,CASSPSPLTQETQYF
TRBJ1-1,NA,TRBV4-1,15,NA,TGCGCCAGCAGGCTAAGGCTCAAGGCGGACACTGAAGCTTTCTTT,CASRLRLKADTEAFF
TRBJ2-1,few,TRBV4-1,13,NA,TGCGCCAGCAGCCTAAAGGAAATCAATGAGCAGTTCTTC,CASSLKEINEQFF
TRBJ2-3,NA,TRBV4-1,16,NA,TGCGCCAGCAGCCAAGGATCAGGGCCTTGGGCAGATACGCAGTATTTT,CASSQGSGPWADTQYF
TRBJ1-2,NA,TRBV7-2,16,TRBD1,TGTGCCAGCAGCTTAGGAACAGGGGAAGCCTCCTATGGCTACACCTTC,CASSLGTGEASYGYTF
TRBJ2-3,NA,TRBV5-1,14,NA,TGCGCCAGCAGCTACGGACAGACCACAGATACGCAGTATTTT,CASSYGQTTDTQYF
TRBJ2-7,NA,TRBV7-8,12,NA,TGTGCCAGCAGCTTAGGCGACTACGAGCAGTACTTC,CASSLGDYEQYF
TRBJ2-4,few,TRBV6-1,19,NA,TGTGCCAGCAGTGATACCGGCCAGGCAATGTTAATAGCCAAAAACATTCAGTACTTC,CASSDTGQAMLIAKNIQYF
TRBJ2-3,NA,TRBV29-1,14,TRBD2,TGCAGCGCCAGACTAGCGGGAGGGCCAGATACGCAGTATTTT,CSARLAGGPDTQYF
TRBJ1-6,NA,TRBV10-1,13,NA,TGCGCCAGCAGTGTTGGCAGGTTTTCACCCCTCCACTTT,CASSVGRFSPLHF
TRBJ2-7,few,TRBV4-3,13,TRBD2,TGCGCCAGCAGCCAAGTCGGGAGGGACGAGCAGTACTTC,CASSQVGRDEQYF
TRBJ2-7,NA,TRBV28,14,TRBD1,TGTGCCAGCAGTCGAACAGGGGGAACCTACGAGCAGTACTTC,CASSRTGGTYEQYF
TRBJ1-1,NA,TRBV5-1,13,NA,TGCGCCAGCAGCTTAAGCCTGAACACTGAAGCTTTCTTT,CASSLSLNTEAFF
TRBJ1-2,few,TRBV7-9,10,NA,TGTGCCAGCAGCCACCCGGGCTACACCTTC,CASSHPGYTF
TRBJ1-1,NA,TRBV7-2,12,NA,TGTGCCAGCAAGCGGGGAAACACTGAAGCTTTCTTT,CASKRGNTEAFF
TRBJ1-6,NA,TRBV19,14,NA,TGTGCCAGTAGTATAATGGGATCCAATTCACCCCTCCACTTT,CASSIMGSNSPLHF
TRBJ2-7,NA,TRBV19,16,TRBD1,TGTGCCAGTAGATCCCGGGACAGGGGGCTCCGAGGAGAGCAGTACTTC,CASRSRDRGLRGEQYF